This T cell receptor beta chain was captured by sequencing in a study of human T cells and chemical hapten exposure. One entry per CDR3 protein, called by TCRdb with MiXCR from the RACE reads. Counted here are 360,000 or so distinct CDR3 sequences, about 6% occurring once; the ten biggest clones make up 4.5% to 6%. The germline V gene has CDR1 DFQATT and CDR2 SNEGSKA (reference sequence). The CDR3 loop spans 15 amino acids. V shed 3 bases, J shed 2 bases, and the junction held 4 bases outside the gene matches. Described time point: patch test 2, 6 weeks after DPC sensitization. Specified treatment: therapeutic diphenylcyclopropenone sensitization with weekly scalp DPC.

The receptor was derived from a woman between 18 and 29 years old with alopecia areata. Some clones in this sample may be carry-over from other donors' samples. The specimen comprised whole blood, sampled in connection with sensitization to the hapten diphenylcyclopropenone (DPC). The chain couples TRBV20-1 to TRBJ2-3; TRBD2 agrees at 11 bases. The CDR3 coding sequence is TGCAGTGCTAGTTTAGCGGGGGGGCCCACAGATACGCAGTATTTT. Translating it yields CSASLAGGPTDTQYF.